These T cell receptor beta chains were read from a single sample in a study of CD8 T cells in ankylosing spondylitis. Each CDR3 protein gets one entry after TCRdb re-called the 5' RACE reads with MiXCR. The sample has roughly 700,000 distinct CDR3 sequences, 15% to 20% seen once. The material sequenced was blood, either unsorted or a sorted T cell fraction (not recorded which). These TCRs come from a male donor with ankylosing spondylitis. The CDR3 runs from the conserved cysteine through the conserved F or W. The D gene is left open where the match is weak. Clone size appears in some rows only: once, few, many, or a class for an expanded clone.

d_call clone_size j_call v_call cdr3_nt cdr3_aa
TRBD2 NA TRBJ2-1 TRBV2 TGTGCCAGCAAAATAGCGGGTAATACCTACAATGAGCAGTTCTTC CASKIAGNTYNEQFF
NA NA TRBJ1-5 TRBV4-1 TGCGCCAGCAGCCAATCGGGTCCAGGAAATCAGCCCCAGCATTTT CASSQSGPGNQPQHF
NA NA TRBJ2-5 TRBV12-3/TRBV12-4 TGTGCCAGCAGTTTCGTTGCGGGAGAGACCCAGTACTTC CASSFVAGETQYF
TRBD2 few TRBJ2-7 TRBV29-1 TGCAGCGTTGAGGGACTAGCGGGAGGGCCGGAGTACGAGCAGTACTTC CSVEGLAGGPEYEQYF
NA NA TRBJ1-4 TRBV27 TGTGCCAGCAGTTTATTATCGGGGTTGGGAGAAAAACTGTTTTTT CASSLLSGLGEKLFF
TRBD1 few TRBJ2-1 TRBV20-1 TGCAGTGCTGGACAGGGGGTGATTTACAATGAGCAGTTCTTC CSAGQGVIYNEQFF
TRBD2 few TRBJ2-7 TRBV20-1 TGCAGTGCTAGAGATCGGGGGGGCTCCCGTGGCTTCGAGCAGTACTTC CSARDRGGSRGFEQYF
NA few TRBJ1-1 TRBV12-3/TRBV12-4 TGTGCCAGCAGTTTAGCGGGGACGTCCACTGAAGCTTTCTTT CASSLAGTSTEAFF
TRBD2 NA TRBJ2-5 TRBV3-1 TGTGCCAGCAGCCCACGGGGGGGCCTAAAGACCCAGTACTTC CASSPRGGLKTQYF
NA NA TRBJ1-6 TRBV12-3/TRBV12-4 TGTGCCAGCAGTTTAGGACAGCTACCTTATAATTCACCCCTCCACTTT CASSLGQLPYNSPLHF
NA NA TRBJ1-2 TRBV14 TGTGCCAGCAGCCGGAGGGAGTTGGGTCCTTATGGCTACACCTTC CASSRRELGPYGYTF
NA NA TRBJ2-7 TRBV5-6 TGTGCCAGCAGCTTGTGGGGGGCGGGATCAGGGGAGCAGTACTTC CASSLWGAGSGEQYF
NA NA TRBJ2-3 TRBV5-1 TGCGCCAGCAGCTTGTGGCTAGCCAGCTCAGATACGCAGTATTTT CASSLWLASSDTQYF
NA few TRBJ1-2 TRBV13 TGTGCCAGCAGCCCTGACTTGGGGTATGGCTACACCTTC CASSPDLGYGYTF
NA NA TRBJ1-2 TRBV12-3/TRBV12-4 TGTGCCAGCAGTTTAGGTCCCCTGGGAGCAGGGGGCTACACCTTC CASSLGPLGAGGYTF
NA few TRBJ1-1 TRBV20-1 TGCAGTGCTAGAGGGCCCGGGGGACTTTACACTGAAGCTTTCTTT CSARGPGGLYTEAFF
NA NA TRBJ2-5 TRBV7-8 TGTGCCAGCAGCTTCGTTAGTTGGGAAACGGAGACCCAGTACTTC CASSFVSWETETQYF
TRBD1 NA TRBJ2-7 TRBV9 TGTGCCAGCAGCGCGGAAGGGACAGATGGGTCCTACGAGCAGTACTTC CASSAEGTDGSYEQYF
TRBD1 NA TRBJ2-2 TRBV10-3 TGTGCCATCACAGGACAGGGGATTGCCGGGGAGCTGTTTTTT CAITGQGIAGELFF
TRBD1 many TRBJ1-2 TRBV27 TGTGCCAGCAGTCTTGGACAGGGGGTCTATGGCTACACCTTC CASSLGQGVYGYTF
NA NA TRBJ2-7 TRBV7-2 TGTGCCAGCAGCCCTCCCAAGACCTACGAGCAGTACTTC CASSPPKTYEQYF
NA NA TRBJ1-2 TRBV29-1 TGCAGCGTTGAAGATGGGGACAACAGAGCCTATGGCTACACCTTC CSVEDGDNRAYGYTF
NA few TRBJ1-6 TRBV20-1 TGCAGTGCTACTCCCCGGCCCAATTCACCCCTCCACTTT CSATPRPNSPLHF
NA many TRBJ1-3 TRBV12-3/TRBV12-4 TGTGCCAGCAGGTTGGGTCTAGAGGTTGGAAACACCATATATTTT CASRLGLEVGNTIYF
NA few TRBJ1-5 TRBV2 TGTGCCAGCACCCCTCCCGGGAGCAATCAGCCCCAGCATTTT CASTPPGSNQPQHF
NA NA TRBJ2-7 TRBV10-3 TGTGCCATCGCGAGGGAGGACGAGCAGTACTTC CAIAREDEQYF
NA few TRBJ2-7 TRBV30 TGTGCCGGGACCCCCAGGGACTCCTACGAGCAGTACTTC CAGTPRDSYEQYF
NA many TRBJ2-1 TRBV10-3 TGTGCCATCAGTGACCCACTCCAGGACAACTTTAATGAGCAGTTCTTC CAISDPLQDNFNEQFF
TRBD2 NA TRBJ2-2 TRBV5-1 TGCGCCAGCAGCGTAGCTAGCGGGAGCACCGGGGAGCTGTTTTTT CASSVASGSTGELFF
NA NA TRBJ1-4 TRBV5-5 NA CASSLWTGLMKNCFF
NA NA TRBJ2-3 TRBV7-2 TGTGCCAGCAGCTTAGATGGGTTGCGCACAGATACGCAGTATTTT CASSLDGLRTDTQYF
TRBD2 few TRBJ2-3 TRBV29-1 TGCAGCGTCAAGCGGGAATGGTCAGATACGCAGTATTTT CSVKREWSDTQYF
NA NA TRBJ1-3 TRBV29-1 TGCAGCGTTCGTCCAGCGGACACCATATATTTT CSVRPADTIYF
NA few TRBJ2-3 TRBV28 TGTGCCAGCAGAGCAGATACGCAGTATTTT CASRADTQYF
NA NA TRBJ1-1 TRBV3-1 TGTGCCAGCAGCCAGGCCCACAAGAGGAACACTGAAGCTTTCTTT CASSQAHKRNTEAFF
NA NA TRBJ2-1 TRBV7-9 TGTGCCAGCAGCTTAGCTGGGATGCACAATGAGCAGTTCTTC CASSLAGMHNEQFF
NA few TRBJ1-1 TRBV6-1 TGTGCCAGCAGGGATGGGAGAACTGAAGCTTTCTTT CASRDGRTEAFF
TRBD1 NA TRBJ2-6 TRBV6-1 TGTGCCACCAAGACAGGGTCGAGCTCTGGGGCCAACGTCCTGACTTTC CATKTGSSSGANVLTF
NA few TRBJ2-3 TRBV6-1 TGTGCCAGCAGTAAACAGGGGGACTACACAGATACGCAGTATTTT CASSKQGDYTDTQYF
NA NA TRBJ2-5 TRBV5-1 TGCGCCAGCAGCTTGGCCCTATACAACCAAGAGACCCAGTACTTC CASSLALYNQETQYF
NA few TRBJ2-1 TRBV27 TGTGCCAGCAGTCCCACGAGGGGGGGGCCTTTCTACAATGAGCAGTTCTTC CASSPTRGGPFYNEQFF
TRBD1 NA TRBJ1-1 TRBV18 TGTGCCAGCTCACAAGGACAGGGCTATGAAGCTTTCTTT CASSQGQGYEAFF
NA NA TRBJ2-2 TRBV20-1 TGCAGTGCTAGCTTTACCCCCTCCGGGGAGCTGTTTTTT CSASFTPSGELFF
NA few TRBJ2-5 TRBV3-1 TGTGCCAGCAGCCAAAGGCCGAGAGGCGAGACCCAGTACTTC CASSQRPRGETQYF
NA many TRBJ2-1 TRBV4-2 TGTGCCAGCAGCCACTTTGTGGCAGATGGGAATGAGCAGTTCTTC CASSHFVADGNEQFF
TRBD1 NA TRBJ2-7 TRBV28 TGTGCCAGCAGTTTATCGTGGACAGGAGACTACGAGCAGTACTTC CASSLSWTGDYEQYF
TRBD1 few TRBJ2-4 TRBV2 TGTGCCAGCAGCCAAGTTCCGACAGGGGACCGTGGGGACATTCAGTACTTC CASSQVPTGDRGDIQYF
NA NA TRBJ2-3 TRBV28 TGTGCCAGCAGTTTTCGAGCAGCAGATACGCAGTATTTT CASSFRAADTQYF
TRBD1 NA TRBJ2-2 TRBV15 TGTGCCACCAGCAGAGGGGGGACAGGGTCAGTTTCGGGGGAGCTGTTTTTT CATSRGGTGSVSGELFF
TRBD2 few TRBJ2-7 TRBV12-3/TRBV12-4 TGTGCCAGCAGTCCACTGAGCGGGGGCTCCTACGAGCAGTACTTC CASSPLSGGSYEQYF
NA NA TRBJ2-7 TRBV7-9 TGTGCCAGCAGCCCCACCTTACAGAGCAAGCAGTACTTC CASSPTLQSKQYF
NA NA TRBJ2-7 TRBV7-2 TGTGCCAGCAGCTTAGCGCACGGGGGCCAGATTGACGAGCAGTACTTC CASSLAHGGQIDEQYF
TRBD2 NA TRBJ2-3 TRBV20-1 TGCAGTGCGGGAATGCGGGAGGTGGGGCGGGATACGCAGTATTTT CSAGMREVGRDTQYF